The 9 T cell receptor beta chains presented below share a single source sample, sequenced in a study of Ad26.COV2.S vaccination and SARS-CoV-2 variants. Profiling relied on immunoSEQ multiplex PCR, and the TCRdb table lists in-frame clones only, not all of them. The sample has some 250,000 clones, 88% seen once. Treatment given: about 20 received Ad26.COV2.S at low or high dose, single or two shots; 5 received placebo; per-sample allocation not given. The investigators took samples on day 63 after the first vaccine or placebo injection. This specimen consisted of peripheral blood, obtained in a trial of Ad26.COV2.S vaccine versus placebo. The receptors originated from a person between 18 and 65 years old who received the Ad26.COV2.S COVID-19 vaccine or a placebo.

The chain employs TRBV3-1 (or the pseudogene TRBV3-2) and TRBJ1-1, with D tentatively TRBD1 (5 bases). The V end was cut by 1 base, the J end by 5 bases, with 11 bases between. Germline V gives CDR1 LGHDT, CDR2 YNNKEL (reference sequence). The CDR3 spans 14 residues. Here the CDR3 reads CASSQGAGKTEAFF. The CDR3 nucleotides are TGTGCCAGCAGCCAAGGGGCAGGGAAGACTGAAGCTTTCTTT.

V and J are TRBV7-2 and TRBJ1-6; D gene uncertain. The CDR3 is 15 amino acids. Germline-derived CDR1 and CDR2 are SGHTA and FQGNSA. Deletions cut 0 bases from V and 7 bases from J, with 10 bases between. The CDR3 nucleotides are TGTGCCAGCAGCTTAGCCCTCCGGGGAAATTCACCCCTCCACTTT. This codes for CASSLALRGNSPLHF.

The chain recombines TRBV2 with TRBJ1-3; the D is unclear. Germline CDR1 reads SNHLY; CDR2 reads FYNNEI. V lost 3 bases, J lost 0 bases, and 9 bases lay in between. CDR3 length: 15 residues. CDR3 loop: CASSDRTSSGNTIYF. In DNA form, the CDR3 reads TGTGCCAGCAGTGACAGGACTAGCTCTGGAAACACCATATATTTT.

This clone was counted a few times. The rearrangement uses TRBV5-4 and TRBJ1-5; no clear D. Germline CDR1 SGHNT, CDR2 YYREEE (reference sequence). V lost 1 base to trimming and J lost 4 bases, with 9 bases between them. The CDR3 runs to 14 residues. CDR3 DNA sequence: TGTGCCAGCAGCTTGTCCGGAGGGAATCAGCCCCAGCATTTT. Protein product: CASSLSGGNQPQHF.

Only one count was recorded for this clone. J is TRBJ2-2 and V is TRBV30; D gene uncertain. The V end lost 3 bases, the J end lost 6 bases, and 11 bases lay between the germline ends. The CDR3 loop spans 13 amino acids. The germline V gene has CDR1 GTSNPN and CDR2 SVGIG (reference sequence). CDR3 nucleotides: TGTGCCTGGAGCAATAACTTGGCCGGGGAGCTGTTTTTT. Translating gives CAWSNNLAGELFF.

V is TRBV19 and J is TRBJ1-5; 7 bases align to TRBD1. V shed 5 bases, J shed 0 bases, and the junction held 7 bases outside the gene matches. This CDR3 is 16 amino acids long. Germline assignment: CDR1 LNHDA and CDR2 SQIVND (reference sequence). CDR3 DNA sequence: TGTGCCAGTAGTCCGACAGGGATTTATAGCAATCAGCCCCAGCATTTT. This codes for CASSPTGIYSNQPQHF.

About this clone itself: Other DNA sequences within the sample encode an identical CDR3. The CDR3 region is CASSSGGSGELFF. The CDR3, as DNA: TGTGCCAGCAGCTCGGGGGGCTCCGGGGAGCTGTTTTTT. V usage is TRBV5-4 and J usage is TRBJ2-2, with a tentative D call TRBD2 (7 bases). This CDR3 has 13 amino acids. Germline CDR1 is SGHNT and CDR2 is YYREEE (reference sequence). Trimming stripped 3 bases from V and 6 bases from J, with 9 bases between. Full variable domain (outside the CDR3, taken from reference TRBV5-4 and TRBJ2-2): ETGVTQSPTHLIKTRGQQVTLRCSSQSGHNTVSWYQQALGQGPQFIFQYYREEENGRGNFPPRFSGLQFPNYSSELNVNALELDDSALYLCASSSGGSGELFFGEGSRLTVL.

V gene TRBV19 combines with J gene TRBJ2-3, with TRBD2 matching 7 bases. Germline-derived CDR1 and CDR2 are LNHDA and SQIVND (reference sequence). There are 16 residues in the CDR3. The V segment lost 1 base and the J segment 3 bases; nucleotides outside the gene matches: 7. CDR3 amino acids: CASSIGPGRETDTQYF. CDR3 bases: TGTGCCAGTAGTATAGGGCCGGGGCGGGAGACAGATACGCAGTATTTT.

The chain recombines TRBV10-2 with TRBJ1-2; 8 nucleotides line up with TRBD1. V shed 6 bases and J 3 bases; nucleotides not matched to a gene: 9. This CDR3 has 15 amino acids. Germline-derived CDR1 and CDR2 are WSHSY and SAAADI. As DNA, the CDR3 is TGCGCCAGCAGCCTTAATGGACAGGGATACTATGGCTACACCTTC. Translated, it gives CASSLNGQGYYGYTF.